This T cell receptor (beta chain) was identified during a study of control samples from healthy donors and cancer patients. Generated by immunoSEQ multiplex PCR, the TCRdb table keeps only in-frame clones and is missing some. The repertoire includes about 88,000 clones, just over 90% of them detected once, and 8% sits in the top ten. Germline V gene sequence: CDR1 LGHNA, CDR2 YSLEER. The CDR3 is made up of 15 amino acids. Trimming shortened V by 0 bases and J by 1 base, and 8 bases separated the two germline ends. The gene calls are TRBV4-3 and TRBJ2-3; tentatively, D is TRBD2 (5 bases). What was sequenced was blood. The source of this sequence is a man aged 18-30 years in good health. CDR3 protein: CASSQEEAGTDTQYF. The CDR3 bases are TGCGCCAGCAGCCAAGAGGAGGCCGGCACAGATACGCAGTATTTT.